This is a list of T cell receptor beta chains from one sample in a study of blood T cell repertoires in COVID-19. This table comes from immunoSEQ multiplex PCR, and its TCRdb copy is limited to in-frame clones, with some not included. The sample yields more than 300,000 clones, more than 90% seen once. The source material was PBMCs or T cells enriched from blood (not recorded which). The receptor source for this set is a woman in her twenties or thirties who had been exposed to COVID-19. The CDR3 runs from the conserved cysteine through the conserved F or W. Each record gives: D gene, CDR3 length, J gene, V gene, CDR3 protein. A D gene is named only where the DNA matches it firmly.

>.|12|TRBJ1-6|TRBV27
CASSGGGSPLHF
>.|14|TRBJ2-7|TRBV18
CASSPRALTSEQYF
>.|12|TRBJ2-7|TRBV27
CASSLSICEQYF
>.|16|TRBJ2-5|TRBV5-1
CASSLTTGVGKETQYF
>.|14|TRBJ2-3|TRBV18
CASSPRQGTDTQYF
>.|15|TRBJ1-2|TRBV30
CAWSRLTGTNYGYTF
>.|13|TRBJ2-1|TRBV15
CATLSPNYNEQFF
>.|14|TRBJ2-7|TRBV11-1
CASSLEAGTYEQYF
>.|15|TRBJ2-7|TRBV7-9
CASRDNRGAGYEQYF
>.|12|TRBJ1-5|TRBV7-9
CASSFLNQPQHF
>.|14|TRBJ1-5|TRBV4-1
CASSPDSSNQPQHF